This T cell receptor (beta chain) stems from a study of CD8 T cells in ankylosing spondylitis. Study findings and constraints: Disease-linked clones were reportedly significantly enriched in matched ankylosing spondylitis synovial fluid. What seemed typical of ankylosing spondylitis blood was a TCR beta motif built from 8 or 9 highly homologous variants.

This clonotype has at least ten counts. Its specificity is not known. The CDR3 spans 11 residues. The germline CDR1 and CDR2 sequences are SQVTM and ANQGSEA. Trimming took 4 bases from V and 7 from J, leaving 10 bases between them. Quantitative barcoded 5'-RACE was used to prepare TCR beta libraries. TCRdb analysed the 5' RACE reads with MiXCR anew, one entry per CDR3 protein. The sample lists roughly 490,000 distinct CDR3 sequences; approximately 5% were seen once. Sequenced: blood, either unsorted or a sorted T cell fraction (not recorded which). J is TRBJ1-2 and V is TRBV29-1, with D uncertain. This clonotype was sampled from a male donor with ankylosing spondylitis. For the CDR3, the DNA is TGCAGCGTTGGTGGGGATACTGGCTACACCTTC. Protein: CSVGGDTGYTF.